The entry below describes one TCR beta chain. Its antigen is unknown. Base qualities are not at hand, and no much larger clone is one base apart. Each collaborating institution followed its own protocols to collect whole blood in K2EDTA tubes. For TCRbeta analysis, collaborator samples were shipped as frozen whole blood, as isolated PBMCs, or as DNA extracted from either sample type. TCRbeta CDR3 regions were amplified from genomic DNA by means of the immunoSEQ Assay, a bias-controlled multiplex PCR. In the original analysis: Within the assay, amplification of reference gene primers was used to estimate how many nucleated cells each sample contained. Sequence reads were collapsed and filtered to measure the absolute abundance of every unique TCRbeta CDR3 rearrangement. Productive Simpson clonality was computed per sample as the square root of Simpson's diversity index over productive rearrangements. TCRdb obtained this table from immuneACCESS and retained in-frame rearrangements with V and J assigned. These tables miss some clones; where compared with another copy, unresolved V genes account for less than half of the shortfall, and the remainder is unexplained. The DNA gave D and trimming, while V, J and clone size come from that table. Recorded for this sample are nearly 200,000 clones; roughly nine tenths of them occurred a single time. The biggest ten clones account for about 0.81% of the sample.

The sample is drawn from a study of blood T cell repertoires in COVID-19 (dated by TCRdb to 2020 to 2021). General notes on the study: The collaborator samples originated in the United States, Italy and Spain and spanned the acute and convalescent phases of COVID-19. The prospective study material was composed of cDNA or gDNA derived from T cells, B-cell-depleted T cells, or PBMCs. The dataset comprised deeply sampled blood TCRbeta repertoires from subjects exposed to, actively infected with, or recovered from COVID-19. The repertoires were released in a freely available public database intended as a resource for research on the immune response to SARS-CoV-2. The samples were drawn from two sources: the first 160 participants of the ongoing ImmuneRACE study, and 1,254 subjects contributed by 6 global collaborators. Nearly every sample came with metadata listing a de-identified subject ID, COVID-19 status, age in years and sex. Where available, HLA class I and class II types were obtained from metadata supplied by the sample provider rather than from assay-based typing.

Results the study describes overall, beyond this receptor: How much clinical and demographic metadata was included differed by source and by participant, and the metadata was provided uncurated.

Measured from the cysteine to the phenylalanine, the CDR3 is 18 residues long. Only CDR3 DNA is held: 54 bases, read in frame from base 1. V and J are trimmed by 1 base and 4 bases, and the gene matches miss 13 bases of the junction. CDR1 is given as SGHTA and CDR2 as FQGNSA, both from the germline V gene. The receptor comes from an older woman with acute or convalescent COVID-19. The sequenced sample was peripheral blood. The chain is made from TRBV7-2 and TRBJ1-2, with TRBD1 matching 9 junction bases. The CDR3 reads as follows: CASSLGPYRQGVVYGYTF. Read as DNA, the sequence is TGTGCCAGCAGCTTAGGCCCCTATCGACAGGGGGTTGTCTATGGCTACACCTTC.